A selection of T cell receptor beta chains follows, all from one sample in a study of blood T cell repertoires in COVID-19. Generated by immunoSEQ multiplex PCR, the TCRdb table keeps only in-frame clones and is missing some. The sample holds 150,000 to 200,000 clones, around 74% seen once. Sample: peripheral blood. Every receptor here comes from a woman older than 75 with acute or convalescent COVID-19. Each CDR3 is given with its conserved first and last residue. The D gene is left open where the match is weak. Size values are once, few and many counts, or a class for expanded clones, and some rows have none.

NA,14,TRBJ1-2,TRBV2,TRBD1,TGTGCCAGCAGTGATTTGGGACAGGCCAATGGCTACACCTTC,CASSDLGQANGYTF
few,13,TRBJ2-7,TRBV29-1,NA,TGCAGCGTTGGGGGCGGGACGCCTTACGAGCAGTACTTC,CSVGGGTPYEQYF
NA,13,TRBJ1-5,TRBV6-5,NA,TGTGCCAGCAGTAATTTCGACGGGCAGCCCCAGCATTTT,CASSNFDGQPQHF
NA,15,TRBJ2-1,TRBV19,TRBD2,TGTGCCAGTGTTGACCTAGCGGGAGGGAGGAATGAGCAGTTCTTC,CASVDLAGGRNEQFF
NA,15,TRBJ1-3,TRBV28,NA,TGTGCCAGCAGTTTGACAAGTTACTCTGGAAACACCATATATTTT,CASSLTSYSGNTIYF
once,13,TRBJ2-3,TRBV30,NA,TGTGCCTGGAGTCATACCCAGGGAGATACGCAGTATTTT,CAWSHTQGDTQYF
NA,15,TRBJ2-1,TRBV5-4,NA,TGTGCCAGCAGCTTGGTTTCACGGTGGAGAAATGAGCAGTTCTTC,CASSLVSRWRNEQFF
NA,15,TRBJ2-5,TRBV5-1,NA,TGCGCCAGCAGCTTGGGGAGTCAGGGGCTTCAGACCCAGTACTTC,CASSLGSQGLQTQYF
once,14,TRBJ2-5,TRBV28,TRBD2,TGTGCCAGCAGTGGACTAGCGGGAGCGGAGACCCAGTACTTC,CASSGLAGAETQYF
NA,17,TRBJ2-5,TRBV5-8,TRBD1,TGTGCCAGCAGCTTCGGGACCCGGACAGGGAGCGGGGAGACCCAGTACTTC,CASSFGTRTGSGETQYF
few,15,TRBJ1-1,TRBV2,TRBD1,TGTGCCAGCAGTGACAGGGGGCAAGGGAACACTGAAGCTTTCTTT,CASSDRGQGNTEAFF
NA,12,TRBJ1-3,TRBV30,NA,TGTGCCACCCGGGACTCTGGAAACACCATATATTTT,CATRDSGNTIYF
NA,15,TRBJ2-7,TRBV6-2/TRBV6-3,TRBD1,TGTGCCAGCAGTTACTTTTCTGGGACAGCCTACGAGCAGTACTTC,CASSYFSGTAYEQYF
NA,13,TRBJ1-1,TRBV18,TRBD1,TGTGCCAGCTCCTGGGACAGTGAAGGGGAAGCTTTCTTT,CASSWDSEGEAFF
once,15,TRBJ2-7,TRBV10-1,TRBD1,TGCGCCAGCAGTGAGTCGGGACAGGGGGCTGACGAGCAGTACTTC,CASSESGQGADEQYF
many,16,TRBJ2-3,TRBV5-5,TRBD1,TGTGCCAGCAGCTTGCCCAGACAGGGGAGCACAGATACGCAGTATTTT,CASSLPRQGSTDTQYF
few,16,TRBJ1-5,TRBV19,NA,TGTGCCAGTAGTATTTTTCGCAGGCCGACCAATCAGCCCCAGCATTTT,CASSIFRRPTNQPQHF
NA,14,TRBJ2-1,TRBV9,NA,TGTGCCAGCAGCGTAGTTAGCTCCTACAATGAGCAGTTCTTC,CASSVVSSYNEQFF
NA,14,TRBJ2-2,TRBV24-1,NA,TGTGCCACCAGTGGTCAGACGAACACCGGGGAGCTGTTTTTT,CATSGQTNTGELFF
NA,12,TRBJ1-2,TRBV29-1,NA,TGCAGCGTTGAAGCCGGGTCCCCGGGCTACACCTTC,CSVEAGSPGYTF
NA,16,TRBJ2-7,TRBV5-5,TRBD2,TGTGCCAGCAGCTTGACCGGGACTAGCGGGTCCCACGAGCAGTACTTC,CASSLTGTSGSHEQYF
NA,14,TRBJ1-6,TRBV10-3,NA,TGTGCCATCAGCGTCGGGGTAGATAATTCACCCCTCCACTTT,CAISVGVDNSPLHF
NA,15,TRBJ2-1,TRBV19,TRBD2,TGTGCCAGTAGCAGTAGCGGGATCTCCTACAATGAGCAGTTCTTC,CASSSSGISYNEQFF
NA,15,TRBJ2-6,TRBV29-1,TRBD2,TGCAGCGTTTATTGGGGGGGAACAGGGGCCAACGTCCTGACTTTC,CSVYWGGTGANVLTF
NA,15,TRBJ1-3,TRBV28,NA,TGTGCCAGCAGTTTCCCCAGGGCTGAGGGAAACACCATATATTTT,CASSFPRAEGNTIYF
once,13,TRBJ1-6,TRBV14,NA,TGTGCCAGCAGCCAAACCAGTGGTTCACCCCTCCACTTT,CASSQTSGSPLHF
NA,13,TRBJ1-3,TRBV5-8,NA,TGTGCCAGCAGCTTCAGGTCTGGAAACACCATATATTTT,CASSFRSGNTIYF
NA,14,TRBJ2-3,TRBV19,TRBD1,TGTGCCAGCAGGGACAGGGGGCTCACAGATACGCAGTATTTT,CASRDRGLTDTQYF
NA,15,TRBJ2-1,TRBV30,TRBD2,TGTGCCTGGAGTGTCAGCCAGCGGGAGTACAATGAGCAGTTCTTC,CAWSVSQREYNEQFF
NA,15,TRBJ1-5,TRBV6-1,NA,TGTGCCAGCAGTGAACGGGGAGTCGCCAATCAGCCCCAGCATTTT,CASSERGVANQPQHF
NA,16,TRBJ2-1,TRBV24-1,TRBD2,TGTGCCACCAGTGACCCCACTAGCGGGTATAACAATGAGCAGTTCTTC,CATSDPTSGYNNEQFF
NA,14,TRBJ2-7,TRBV19,TRBD1,TGTGCCAGTAGTAACACAGGGGGTTCCTACGAGCAGTACTTC,CASSNTGGSYEQYF
NA,16,TRBJ2-1,TRBV7-2,TRBD2,TGTGCCAGCAGCTTAAAGGGCGGGAGTAGGGGAAATGAGCAGTTCTTC,CASSLKGGSRGNEQFF